The 13 T cell receptor beta chains below were found in one sample sequenced in a study of patients and donors after allogeneic stem cell transplantation. TCRdb independently ran MiXCR on the RT-PCR reads; one entry per CDR3 protein. The sample has almost 90,000 distinct CDR3 sequences, roughly 5.2% seen once. The material sequenced was blood, either unsorted or a sorted T cell fraction (not recorded which). Every receptor here comes from a human donor who was either an allogeneic HSCT recipient or a stem cell or donor lymphocyte infusion donor (not recorded which). It is not recorded whose cells these are; they may come from a transplant donor.

This clonotype was found many times. The rearrangement links TRBV3-1 to TRBJ2-7; unclear D gene. CDR1 is LGHDT, CDR2 YNNKEL, per germline (reference sequence). Trimming left V 2 bases short and J 0 bases short, with 11 bases between. The CDR3 is 15 residues long. The CDR3 DNA is TGTGCCAGCAGCCAAAATGCGTTGAGCTCCTACGAGCAGTACTTC. This encodes CASSQNALSSYEQYF.

This clonotype was seen at least ten times. The genes are TRBV4-2 and TRBJ1-2, with D unclear. The germline V and J ends were trimmed by 4 bases and 0 bases, with 12 bases remaining between them. The V gene's germline CDR1 is LGHNA and CDR2 YNFKEQ. There are 15 residues in the CDR3. CDR3 residues: CASSPSLGTNYGYTF. In DNA form, the CDR3 reads TGTGCCAGCAGCCCAAGCTTAGGGACTAACTATGGCTACACCTTC.

This clonotype was found many times. The chain carries TRBV18 and TRBJ2-2, with D tentatively TRBD2 (6 bases). Germline V gene data show CDR1 as KGHSH and CDR2 as LQKENI. The CDR3 consists of 15 residues. The V end lost 3 bases, the J end lost 1 base, and 9 bases lay between the germline ends. The CDR3 bases are TGTGCCAGCTCACCGGCGCGGGGGAACACCGGGGAGCTGTTTTTT. This sequence encodes CASSPARGNTGELFF.

The sample holds a few counts of this clonotype. The CDR3 loop reads CATRGTGSNEQFF. DNA for the CDR3: TGTGCCACCAGGGGGACAGGGAGCAATGAGCAGTTCTTC. This rearrangement joins TRBV24-1 to TRBJ2-1; 9 bases line up with TRBD1. CDR3 length: 13 amino acids. CDR1 is KGHDR, CDR2 SFDVKD, per germline. The trim removed 7 bases at V and 6 bases at J, leaving 3 bases unmatched.

This clonotype turned up a few times. The genes are TRBV18 and TRBJ1-6; D is unclear. In germline, CDR1 is KGHSH, CDR2 LQKENI. The V and J ends lost 6 bases and 7 bases respectively, with 16 bases between them. This CDR3 is built from 15 residues. The CDR3 sequence: CASSPNLGGNSPLHF. CDR3 sequence (DNA): TGTGCCAGCTCTCCAAACCTGGGTGGAAATTCACCCCTCCACTTT.

This clonotype was seen ten or more times. The J gene is TRBJ1-2, the V gene TRBV6-1, with D possibly matching TRBD1 (6 bases). This CDR3 has 12 residues. Germline CDR1 MNHNS, CDR2 SASEGT. The V and J ends lost 4 bases and 4 bases respectively, with 7 bases between them. The CDR3 protein is CASSADSYGYTF. CDR3 DNA: TGTGCCAGCAGTGCGGACAGCTATGGCTACACCTTC.

This clonotype was seen many times. This chain joins TRBV7-2 and TRBJ2-1; 9 nucleotides agree with TRBD2. The CDR3 has 15 amino acids. In germline, CDR1 is SGHTA, CDR2 FQGNSA. V shed 1 base, J shed 6 bases, and the junction held 4 bases outside the gene matches. The DNA for the CDR3 is TGTGCCAGCAGCTTAGGTAGCGGGAGAGCCAATGAGCAGTTCTTC. This gives the protein CASSLGSGRANEQFF.

This clonotype was detected many times. V and J are TRBV11-2 and TRBJ2-5; D unclear. V was pared by 1 base and J by 1 base, with 7 bases between. From germline, CDR1 is SGHAT and CDR2 FQNNGV. The CDR3 length is 14 residues. The CDR3 sequence is CASSLVRAQETQYF. The CDR3 DNA is TGTGCCAGCAGCTTAGTCCGTGCCCAAGAGACCCAGTACTTC. The full variable domain, its missing parts supplied by reference TRBV11-2 and TRBJ2-5, is EAGVAQSPRYKIIEKRQSVAFWCNPISGHATLYWYQQILGQGPKLLIQFQNNGVVDDSQLPKDRFSAERLKGVDSTLKIQPAKLEDSAVYLCASSLVRAQETQYFGPGTRLLVL.

The chain uses TRBV5-4 and TRBJ1-1; weak D call: TRBD1 (6 bases). This CDR3 contains 14 residues. CDR1 and CDR2 from the germline V gene are SGHNT and YYREEE (reference sequence). The germline V and J ends were trimmed by 2 bases and 10 bases, with 18 bases remaining between them. CDR3 region: CASSFGQGTKAAFF. The CDR3 DNA reads TGTGCCAGCAGCTTTGGGCAGGGGACTAAAGCAGCTTTCTTT. Supplemented by reference TRBV5-4 and TRBJ1-1, the full variable domain reads ETGVTQSPTHLIKTRGQQVTLRCSSQSGHNTVSWYQQALGQGPQFIFQYYREEENGRGNFPPRFSGLQFPNYSSELNVNALELDDSALYLCASSFGQGTKAAFFGQGTRLTVV.

This clonotype was seen many times. This chain connects TRBV28 to TRBJ1-2; D is unresolved. V was clipped by 5 bases and J by 1 base, with 5 bases between them. CDR3 length equals 12 residues. Germline-derived CDR1 and CDR2 are MDHEN and SYDVKM. Written as DNA, the CDR3 is TGTGCCAGCAGTCCACATAACTATGGCTACACCTTC. The encoded protein is CASSPHNYGYTF.

A few counts support this clonotype. The chain is built from TRBV20-1 and TRBJ1-1; the D gene is possibly TRBD1 (6 bases). This CDR3 has 15 residues. V lost 1 base and J lost 4, with 16 bases in between. Germline CDR1 and CDR2: DFQATT and SNEGSKA (reference sequence). The chain's CDR3 is CSARGHRALGTEAFF. For the CDR3, the DNA is TGCAGTGCTAGAGGGCACAGGGCGTTGGGCACTGAAGCTTTCTTT.

This clonotype was seen many times. The rearrangement uses TRBV24-1 and TRBJ2-2; TRBD2 matches 12 bases. Germline V gene data show CDR1 as KGHDR and CDR2 as SFDVKD. Unmatched junction bases numbered 1, after V lost 5 bases and J lost 7 bases. This CDR3 region has 14 residues. In DNA form, the CDR3 reads TGTGCCACCAGTGTGACTAGCGGGAGCGGGGAGCTGTTTTTT. It yields the protein CATSVTSGSGELFF.

This clonotype was picked up many times. The chain is built from TRBV7-7 and TRBJ2-7; a possible D gene is TRBD1 (5 bases). V shed 1 base and J shed 0 bases, with 7 bases lying between them. The CDR3 runs to 14 residues. CDR1 is SSHAT and CDR2 is FNYEAQ in the germline V gene (reference sequence). The CDR3 here is CASSLVTGSYEQYF. CDR3 in DNA: TGTGCCAGCAGCTTAGTCACAGGCTCCTACGAGCAGTACTTC.